Following are 21 T cell receptor beta chains from one sample sequenced in a study of blood T cells in healthy people across ages. A second PCR of about 7 to 12 cycles used a sample-barcoded 5' primer and a J-beta primer mix. TCRdb itself ran the 5' RACE reads through MiXCR, one entry per CDR3 protein. This table holds about 940,000 distinct CDR3 sequences, approximately 49% found once. The sequenced sample consisted of blood. These TCRs come from a man aged 30 to 39 in good health.

This chain joins TRBV12-3 or TRBV12-4 and TRBJ2-3, with 7 bases that match TRBD2. V gave up 3 bases and J gave up 0 bases; unmatched junction bases: 9. The CDR3 is 17 residues long. This CDR3 is CASSFNGVAGSTDTQYF. CDR3 nucleotides: TGTGCCAGCAGTTTCAATGGGGTAGCGGGTAGCACAGATACGCAGTATTTT.

This clonotype was counted a single time. The chain uses TRBV12-3 or TRBV12-4 and TRBJ2-1; 10 bases are a match to TRBD2. The CDR3 covers 17 residues. V gave up 2 bases and J gave up 4 bases; unmatched junction bases: 8. The CDR3 sequence: CASSLLLAGDTYNEQFF. In nucleotides, the CDR3 is TGTGCCAGCAGTTTATTGCTAGCGGGGGACACTTACAATGAGCAGTTCTTC.

V usage is TRBV12-3 or TRBV12-4 and J usage is TRBJ1-1; the match to TRBD1 covers 7 bases. CDR3 length: 14 residues. After removal of 10 bases from V and 0 bases from J, the junction contained 8 bases not matched to a gene. CDR3 nucleotide sequence: TGTGCCACCTCGCCGGGACAGTTGAACACTGAAGCTTTCTTT. It translates to CATSPGQLNTEAFF.

Regarding this clonotype: One end of the junction fails to match germline, which may point to a read error. This sequence joins TRBV12-3 or TRBV12-4 and TRBJ1-1, with unresolved D. CDR3 length: 13 residues. This CDR3 is CANSWAVSTEAFF. Written as DNA, the CDR3 is TGTGCCAACAGTTGGGCAGTATCCACTGAAGCTTTCTTT.

In its sample, this clonotype was seen a few times. The chain has TRBV20-1 and TRBJ2-2; no clear D. Trimming cost V 1 base and J 1 base, with 10 bases left between them. Germline values: CDR1 DFQATT, CDR2 SNEGSKA (reference sequence). The CDR3 covers 15 residues. The CDR3 protein is CSARGAPGNTGELFF. The CDR3 DNA reads TGCAGTGCTAGAGGCGCGCCAGGGAACACCGGGGAGCTGTTTTTT.

The chain couples TRBV20-1 to TRBJ2-5; either TRBD1 or TRBD2 may supply D (6 bases each). This CDR3 comprises 12 residues. Trimming took off 2 bases at V and 11 bases at J, with 15 bases between the two ends. CDR1 is DFQATT, CDR2 SNEGSKA, per germline (reference sequence). CDR3 sequence reads: CSARIGGREQYF. CDR3 nucleotide sequence: TGCAGTGCTAGAATAGGGGGTCGGGAGCAGTACTTC.

The chain uses TRBV1 and TRBJ2-1; the D call of TRBD2 is as the table states it, not checked on the DNA. The DNA end is more similar to TRBJ2-7, so the J call may be wrong. TRBV1 is designated a pseudogene. The CDR3 extends over 16 amino acids. CDR3 coding DNA: TGCACCAGCAGCCAAGATCTAGCGGGGGGTTACAATGAGCAGTACTTC. It yields the protein CTSSQDLAGGYNEQYF.

The V and J genes are TRBV20-1 and TRBJ2-4; TRBD2 matches at 13 bases. The junction had 6 bases not matched to a gene; V was cut back by 1 base and J by 3 bases. The CDR3 extends over 17 amino acids. Germline lookup yields CDR1 DFQATT and CDR2 SNEGSKA (reference sequence). CDR3 sequence (DNA): TGCAGTGCTAGAGTACTAGCGGGGGGGCCTGTCAAAAACATTCAGTACTTC. Its protein is CSARVLAGGPVKNIQYF.

The chain joins TRBV27 to TRBJ2-4; D uncertain. The end of the DNA aligns better with TRBJ2-7, so the J call may be wrong. The CDR3 covers 13 residues. Germline V gene sequence: CDR1 MNHEY, CDR2 SMNVEV (reference sequence). CDR3 coding DNA: TGTGCCAGCAGTTTATTAGGTGCCCACGAGCAGTACTTC. It translates to CASSLLGAHEQYF.

This clonotype has a handful of counts. The chain employs TRBV28 and TRBJ2-7; a weak D match, TRBD1 (6 bases). CDR1 and CDR2 (germline): MDHEN, SYDVKM. CDR3 length: 14 residues. V was shortened by 3 bases and J by 2 bases, with 11 bases between the two germline ends. CDR3 loop: CASSFSQGTYEQYF. CDR3 nucleotides: TGTGCCAGCAGTTTCTCGCAGGGGACCTACGAGCAGTACTTC.

This clonotype was found a few times. The CDR3 protein is CASSSNERGLYNEQFF. In DNA, the CDR3 is TGTGCCAGCAGCTCTAATGAGCGGGGGCTCTACAATGAGCAGTTCTTC. The chain links TRBV7-9 to TRBJ2-1; the match to TRBD2 covers 8 bases. Trimming took 4 bases from V and 3 from J; bases not matched to a gene: 8. Germline-derived CDR1 and CDR2 are SEHNR and FQNEAQ (reference sequence). The CDR3 covers 16 residues.

The chain links TRBV30 to TRBJ2-1, with D perhaps matching TRBD2 (6 bases). This CDR3 is built from 15 residues. With 1 base removed from V and 2 bases from J, the gap between germline ends came to 12 bases. Looked up from germline, CDR1 is GTSNPN and CDR2 is SVGIG (reference sequence). CDR3 nucleotides: TGTGCCTGGAGTGGGGGGGTGGGGACCTACAATGAGCAGTTCTTC. This encodes CAWSGGVGTYNEQFF.

This clonotype was counted between two and nine times. The genes are TRBV5-8 and TRBJ2-5, with 8 bases lining up with TRBD1. The germline gives CDR1 SGHTS, CDR2 YDEGEE. The CDR3 is 13 amino acids. J gave up 11 bases and V 0 bases, and 6 bases lay outside the gene matches. CDR3 amino acids: CASSLVDRGEQYF. The CDR3 DNA reads as TGTGCCAGCAGCTTGGTCGACAGGGGAGAGCAGTACTTC.

The V call is TRBV11-2, the J call TRBJ2-3; TRBD1 is a possible D gene (6 bases). Germline V gene lookup returns CDR1 SGHAT and CDR2 FQNNGV. Trimming removed 1 base at V and 2 bases at J, with 10 bases between. The CDR3 contains 15 residues. The CDR3 region has the DNA TGTGCCAGCAGCTTAGTTACAGGGACCACAGATACGCAGTATTTT. It codes for CASSLVTGTTDTQYF. The whole variable domain, filled in from reference TRBV11-2 and TRBJ2-3, reads EAGVAQSPRYKIIEKRQSVAFWCNPISGHATLYWYQQILGQGPKLLIQFQNNGVVDDSQLPKDRFSAERLKGVDSTLKIQPAKLEDSAVYLCASSLVTGTTDTQYFGPGTRLTVL.

The CDR3 DNA reads as TGCAGTGCTAGCCAGGGGGAAGGGGAAGCTTTCTTT. Amino acid sequence: CSASQGEGEAFF. V and J are TRBV20-1 and TRBJ1-1; 7 nucleotides match TRBD1. The CDR3 runs to 12 residues. With V trimmed by 3 bases and J by 8 bases, 6 bases remained unmatched. Looked up from germline, CDR1 is DFQATT and CDR2 is SNEGSKA (reference sequence).

This clonotype was counted many times. V gene TRBV29-1 combines with J gene TRBJ2-1; D is possibly TRBD1 or TRBD2 (6 bases each). CDR1 is SQVTM, CDR2 ANQGSEA, per germline. This CDR3 is 12 amino acids long. The V end was cut by 4 bases, the J end by 4 bases, with 8 bases between. The CDR3 nucleotides are TGCAGCGTTGGAGGGGGGTACAATGAGCAGTTCTTC. Its protein product is CSVGGGYNEQFF.

This clonotype has more than one count but fewer than ten. V gene TRBV4-1 combines with J gene TRBJ2-1; perhaps TRBD2 as D (6 bases). Germline assignment: CDR1 MGHRA and CDR2 YSYEKL. The V end lost 0 bases, the J end lost 6 bases, and 18 bases lay between the germline ends. This CDR3 region has 17 residues. CDR3 amino acids: CASSQELRGRGSNEQFF. The CDR3 bases are TGCGCCAGCAGCCAAGAATTAAGGGGACGGGGGAGCAATGAGCAGTTCTTC.

The genes are TRBV18 and TRBJ2-1, with TRBD2 matching 7 bases. CDR1 KGHSH and CDR2 LQKENI come from the germline V gene. With 6 bases clipped from V and 4 bases from J, the junction kept 6 bases outside the gene matches. This CDR3 spans 14 amino acids. Here the CDR3 DNA reads TGTGCCAGCTCCCGACTAGCAGAATACAATGAGCAGTTCTTC. It specifies CASSRLAEYNEQFF. The complete variable domain, with remaining parts taken from reference TRBV18 and TRBJ2-1, reads NAGVMQNPRHLVRRRGQEARLRCSPMKGHSHVYWYRQLPEEGLKFMVYLQKENIIDESGMPKERFSAEFPKEGPSILRIQQVVRGDSAAYFCASSRLAEYNEQFFGPGTRLTVL.

The chain combines TRBV19 with TRBJ2-7, with D possibly TRBD2 on 5 matching bases. Trimming shortened V by 3 bases and J by 0 bases, and 9 bases separated the two germline ends. This CDR3 comprises 14 residues. CDR1 is LNHDA and CDR2 is SQIVND in the germline V gene (reference sequence). The CDR3 reads CASSMTGSSYEQYF. The CDR3 nucleotides are TGTGCCAGTAGTATGACGGGGAGCTCCTACGAGCAGTACTTC.

This chain joins TRBV6-6 and TRBJ1-6; 7 bases align to TRBD1. From germline, CDR1 is MNHNY and CDR2 SVGAGI (reference sequence). The V segment lost 10 bases and the J segment 14 bases; nucleotides outside the gene matches: 14. The CDR3 is 13 residues long. The CDR3 bases are TGTGCCATCCAAGATAACAGGGGTAGGGCCCTCCACTTT. It encodes CAIQDNRGRALHF.

The chain recombines TRBV30 with TRBJ1-2; D perhaps matches TRBD1 (5 bases). Germline CDR1 GTSNPN, CDR2 SVGIG (reference sequence). V was clipped by 3 bases and J by 6 bases, with 14 bases between them. The CDR3 extends over 13 amino acids. The CDR3 nucleotides read TGTGCCTGGAGGGTCCCGGGGCATGATGGCTACACCTTC. Its translation: CAWRVPGHDGYTF. The whole variable domain, remainder taken from reference TRBV30 and TRBJ1-2, is SQTIHQWPATLVQPVGSPLSLECTVEGTSNPNLYWYRQAAGRGLQLLFYSVGIGQISSEVPQNLSASRPQDRQFILSSKKLLLSDSGFYLCAWRVPGHDGYTFGSGTRLTVV.